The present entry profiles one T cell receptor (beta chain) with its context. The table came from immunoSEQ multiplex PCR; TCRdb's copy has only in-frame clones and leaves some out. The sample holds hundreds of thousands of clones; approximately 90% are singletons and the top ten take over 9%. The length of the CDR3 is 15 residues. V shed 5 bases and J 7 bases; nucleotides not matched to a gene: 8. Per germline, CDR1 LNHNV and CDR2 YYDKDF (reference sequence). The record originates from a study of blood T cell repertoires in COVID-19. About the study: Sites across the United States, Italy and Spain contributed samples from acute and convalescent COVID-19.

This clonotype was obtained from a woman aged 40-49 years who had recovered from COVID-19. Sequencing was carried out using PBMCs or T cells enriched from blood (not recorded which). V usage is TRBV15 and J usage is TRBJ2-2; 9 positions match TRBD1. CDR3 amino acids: CATSGPGQGNGELFF. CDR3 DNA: TGTGCCACCAGCGGGCCGGGACAGGGAAACGGGGAGCTGTTTTTT.